Shown below are 3 T cell receptor beta chains from a single sample sequenced in a study of T cells in Graves' hyperthyroidism and ophthalmopathy. Regions amplified from RNA transcripts were the TCR beta CDR3 regions. Using the HTBI primer set, a first-round RT-PCR was run on the TCR CDR3. A single record per CDR3 protein comes from TCRdb applying MiXCR to the multiplex PCR reads. The repertoire holds approximately 590,000 distinct CDR3 sequences, with 35% to 55% as singletons. Source material: peripheral blood or thyroid tissue (not recorded which). These TCRs come from a woman between 18 and 29 years old with Graves' hyperthyroidism.

This chain uses TRBV25-1 with TRBJ1-2; unclear D gene. Trimming shortened V by 8 bases and J by 3 bases, and 10 bases separated the two germline ends. The CDR3 totals 12 residues. Germline CDR1 is MGHDK and CDR2 is SYGVNS. CDR3 DNA sequence: TGTGCCAGCGGTGGCCCTGACTATGGCTACACCTTC. Amino acid sequence: CASGGPDYGYTF.

This clonotype was detected once. The CDR3 sequence: CASSLGLWSRRGVTEAFF. The CDR3 coding sequence is TGTGCCAGCAGCTTAGGCCTCTGGTCCCGCCGGGGTGTCACTGAAGCTTTCTTT. This chain connects TRBV13 to TRBJ1-1; no reliable D call. V lost 0 bases, J lost 4 bases, and 21 bases lay in between. Germline CDR1 is PRHDT and CDR2 is FYEKMQ (reference sequence). This CDR3 has 18 residues.

This clonotype was recorded many times. The V gene is TRBV24-1, the J gene TRBJ2-5; 7 bases match TRBD1. The length of the CDR3 is 13 residues. V was clipped by 10 bases and J by 5 bases; unmatched bases: 9. Germline CDR1 KGHDR, CDR2 SFDVKD. CDR3 protein: CATGGPEWETQYF. For the CDR3, the DNA is TGTGCCACAGGGGGCCCGGAGTGGGAGACCCAGTACTTC.